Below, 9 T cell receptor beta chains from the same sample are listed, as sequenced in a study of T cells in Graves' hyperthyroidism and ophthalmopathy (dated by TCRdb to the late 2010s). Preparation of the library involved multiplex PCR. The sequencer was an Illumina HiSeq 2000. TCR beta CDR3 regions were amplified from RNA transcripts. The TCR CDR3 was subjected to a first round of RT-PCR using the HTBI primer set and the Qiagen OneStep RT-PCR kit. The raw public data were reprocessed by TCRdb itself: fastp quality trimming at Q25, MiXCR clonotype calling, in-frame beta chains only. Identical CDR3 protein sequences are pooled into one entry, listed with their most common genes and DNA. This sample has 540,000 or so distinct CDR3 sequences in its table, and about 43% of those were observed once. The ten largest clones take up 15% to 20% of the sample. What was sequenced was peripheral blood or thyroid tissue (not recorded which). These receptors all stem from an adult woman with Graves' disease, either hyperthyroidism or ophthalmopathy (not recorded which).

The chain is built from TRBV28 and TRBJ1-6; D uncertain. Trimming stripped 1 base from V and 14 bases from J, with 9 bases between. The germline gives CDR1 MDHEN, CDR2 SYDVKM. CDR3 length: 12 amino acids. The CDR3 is CASSLSGGSLHF. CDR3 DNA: TGTGCCAGCAGTTTATCGGGTGGATCCCTCCACTTT.

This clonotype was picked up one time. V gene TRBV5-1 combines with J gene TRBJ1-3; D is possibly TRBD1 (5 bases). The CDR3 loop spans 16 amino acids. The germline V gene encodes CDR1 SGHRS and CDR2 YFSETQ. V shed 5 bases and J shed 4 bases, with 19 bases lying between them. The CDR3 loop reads CASSVLTGTEGNTIYF. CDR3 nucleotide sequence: TGCGCCAGCAGTGTACTCACCGGGACGGAAGGAAACACCATATATTTT.

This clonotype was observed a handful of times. The CDR3 nucleotides read TGCAGCGGACGCGACCACCGGGACAGCTACAACACTGAAGCTTTCTTT. The encoded protein is CSGRDHRDSYNTEAFF. The chain uses TRBV29-1 and TRBJ1-1; 7 bases line up with TRBD1. CDR3 length: 16 amino acids. The V gene end was trimmed by 7 bases and the J gene end by 2 bases; junction bases not matched to a gene: 16. Germline V gene sequence: CDR1 SQVTM, CDR2 ANQGSEA.

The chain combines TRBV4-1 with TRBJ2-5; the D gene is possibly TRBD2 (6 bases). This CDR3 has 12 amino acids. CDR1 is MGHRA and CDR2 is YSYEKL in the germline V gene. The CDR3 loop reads CSVSSAKETQYF. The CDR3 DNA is TGCAGCGTTTCTAGCGCTAAAGAGACCCAGTACTTC.

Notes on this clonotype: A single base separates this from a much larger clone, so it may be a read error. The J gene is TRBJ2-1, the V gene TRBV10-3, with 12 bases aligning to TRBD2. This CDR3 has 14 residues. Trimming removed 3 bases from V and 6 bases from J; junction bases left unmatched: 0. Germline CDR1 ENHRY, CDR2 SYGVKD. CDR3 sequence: CAISELAGGNEQFF. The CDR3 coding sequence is TGTGCCATCAGTGAACTAGCGGGAGGCAATGAGCAGTTCTTC.

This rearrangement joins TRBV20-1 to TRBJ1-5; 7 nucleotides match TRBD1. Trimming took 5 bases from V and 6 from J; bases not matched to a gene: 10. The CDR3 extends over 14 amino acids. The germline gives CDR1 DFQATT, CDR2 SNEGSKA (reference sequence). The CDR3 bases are TGCAGTGCTGGGGGGTGGACAGGATTTCAGCCCCAGCATTTT. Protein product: CSAGGWTGFQPQHF.

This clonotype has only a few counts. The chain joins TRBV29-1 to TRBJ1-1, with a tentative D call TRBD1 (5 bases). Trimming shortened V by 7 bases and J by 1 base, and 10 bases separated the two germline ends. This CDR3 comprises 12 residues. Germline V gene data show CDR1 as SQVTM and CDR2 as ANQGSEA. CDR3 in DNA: TGCAGCGCCGGGACGGCGAACACTGAAGCTTTCTTT. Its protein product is CSAGTANTEAFF. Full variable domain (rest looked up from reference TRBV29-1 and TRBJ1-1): SAVISQKPSRDICQRGTSLTIQCQVDSQVTMMFWYRQQPGQSLTLIATANQGSEATYESGFVIDKFPISRPNLTFSTLTVSNMSPEDSSIYLCSAGTANTEAFFGQGTRLTVV.

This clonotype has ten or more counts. CDR3 in amino acids: CASSLEEGPPGQYF. CDR3 nucleotides: TGCGCCAGCAGCTTGGAGGAGGGGCCGCCGGGGCAGTACTTC. The V gene is TRBV5-1, the J gene TRBJ2-7; D perhaps matches TRBD2 (6 bases). The CDR3 length is 14 residues. V shed 0 bases and J shed 9 bases, with 16 bases lying between them. Germline CDR1 and CDR2: SGHRS and YFSETQ.

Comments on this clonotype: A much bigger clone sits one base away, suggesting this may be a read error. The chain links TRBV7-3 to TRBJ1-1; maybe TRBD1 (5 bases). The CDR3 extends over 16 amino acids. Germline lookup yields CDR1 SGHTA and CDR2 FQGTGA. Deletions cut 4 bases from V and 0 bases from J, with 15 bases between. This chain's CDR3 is CASSSLRDGMNTEAFF. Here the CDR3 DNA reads TGTGCCAGCAGCTCTCTCCGGGACGGCATGAACACTGAAGCTTTCTTT.